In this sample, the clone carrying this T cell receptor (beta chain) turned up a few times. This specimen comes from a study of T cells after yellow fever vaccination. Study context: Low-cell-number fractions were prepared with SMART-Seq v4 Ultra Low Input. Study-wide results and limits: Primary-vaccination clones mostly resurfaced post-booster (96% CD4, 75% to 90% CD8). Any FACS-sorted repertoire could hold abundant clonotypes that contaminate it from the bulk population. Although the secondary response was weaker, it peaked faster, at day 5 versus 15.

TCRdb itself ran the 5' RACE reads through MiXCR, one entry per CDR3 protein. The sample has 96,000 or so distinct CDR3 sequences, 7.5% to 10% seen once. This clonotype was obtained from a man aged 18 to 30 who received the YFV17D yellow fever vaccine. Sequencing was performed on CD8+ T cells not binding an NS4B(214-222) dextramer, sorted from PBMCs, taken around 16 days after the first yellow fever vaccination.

The CDR3: CASSSLDGQETQYF. The CDR3 DNA reads TGCGCCAGCAGCTCCCTGGACGGCCAAGAGACCCAGTACTTC. The rearrangement joins TRBV5-1 to TRBJ2-5, with unresolved D. Germline V gene data show CDR1 as SGHRS and CDR2 as YFSETQ. The CDR3 extends over 14 amino acids. The ends were cut back, 3 bases at V and 1 base at J, with 10 bases in the middle.